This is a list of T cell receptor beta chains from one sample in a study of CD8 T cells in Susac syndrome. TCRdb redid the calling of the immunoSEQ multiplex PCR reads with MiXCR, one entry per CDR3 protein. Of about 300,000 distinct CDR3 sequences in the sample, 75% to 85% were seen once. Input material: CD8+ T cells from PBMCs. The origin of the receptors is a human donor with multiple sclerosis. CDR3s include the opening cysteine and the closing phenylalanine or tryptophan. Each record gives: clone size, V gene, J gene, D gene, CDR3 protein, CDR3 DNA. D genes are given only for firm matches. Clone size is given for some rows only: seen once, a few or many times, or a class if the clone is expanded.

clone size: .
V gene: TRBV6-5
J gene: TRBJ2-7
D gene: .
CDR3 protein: CASSYIKGVSEQYF
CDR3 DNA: TGTGCCAGCAGTTATATAAAGGGGGTTAGCGAGCAGTACTTC

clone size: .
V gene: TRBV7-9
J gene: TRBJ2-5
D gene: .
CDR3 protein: CASSSVQETQYF
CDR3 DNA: TGTGCCAGCAGCTCCGTTCAAGAGACCCAGTACTTC

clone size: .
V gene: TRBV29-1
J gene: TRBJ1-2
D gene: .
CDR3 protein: CSVEEELNYGYTF
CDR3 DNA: TGCAGCGTTGAGGAGGAACTGAACTATGGCTACACCTTC

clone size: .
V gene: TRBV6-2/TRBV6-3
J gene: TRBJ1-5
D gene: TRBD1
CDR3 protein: CASSWTGYSNQPQHF
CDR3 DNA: TGTGCCAGCAGTTGGACAGGATATAGCAATCAGCCCCAGCATTTT

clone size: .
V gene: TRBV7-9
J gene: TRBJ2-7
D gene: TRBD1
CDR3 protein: CASSVGQDESYEQYF
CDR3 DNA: TGTGCCAGCAGCGTGGGACAGGACGAATCCTACGAGCAGTACTTC

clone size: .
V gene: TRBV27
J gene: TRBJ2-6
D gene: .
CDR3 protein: CASSWGTGANVLTF
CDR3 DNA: TGTGCCAGCAGTTGGGGAACTGGGGCCAACGTCCTGACTTTC

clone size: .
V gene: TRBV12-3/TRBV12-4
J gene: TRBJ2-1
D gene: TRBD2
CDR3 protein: CASSSSSGRRRNEQFF
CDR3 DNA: TGTGCCAGCAGTTCATCTAGCGGGAGGAGGAGGAATGAGCAGTTCTTC

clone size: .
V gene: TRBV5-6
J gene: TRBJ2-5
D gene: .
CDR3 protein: CASSWNRGHDF
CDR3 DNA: TGTGCCAGCAGCTGGAACCGGGGCCATGACTTC

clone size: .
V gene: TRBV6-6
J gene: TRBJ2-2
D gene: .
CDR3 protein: CASSYDRTGELFF
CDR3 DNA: TGTGCCAGCAGCTACGACAGAACCGGGGAGCTGTTTTTT

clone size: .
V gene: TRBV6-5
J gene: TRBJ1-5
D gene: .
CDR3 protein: CASSYSRLRVRNQPQHF
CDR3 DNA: TGTGCCAGCAGTTACTCGAGGCTCAGGGTTCGCAATCAGCCCCAGCATTTT

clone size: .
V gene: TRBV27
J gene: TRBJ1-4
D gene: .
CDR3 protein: CASSSGRAYEKLFF
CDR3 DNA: TGTGCCAGCAGTTCCGGAAGAGCCTACGAAAAACTGTTTTTT

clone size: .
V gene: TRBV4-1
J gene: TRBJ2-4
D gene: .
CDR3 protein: CASSQDQWVAKNIQYF
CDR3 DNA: TGCGCCAGCAGCCAAGATCAATGGGTGGCCAAAAACATTCAGTACTTC

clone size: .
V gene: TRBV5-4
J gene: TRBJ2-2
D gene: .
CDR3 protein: CASSLRSLVPNTGELFF
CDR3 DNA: TGTGCCAGCAGCTTGAGGTCTCTTGTCCCGAACACCGGGGAGCTGTTTTTT

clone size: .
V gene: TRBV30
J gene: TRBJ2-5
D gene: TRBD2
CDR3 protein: CAWSRGTLAGGETQYF
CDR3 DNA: TGTGCCTGGAGTCGTGGGACACTAGCGGGAGGAGAGACCCAGTACTTC

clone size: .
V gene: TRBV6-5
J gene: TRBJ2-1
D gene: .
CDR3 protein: CASSYSQESYNEQFF
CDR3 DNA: TGTGCCAGCAGTTACTCCCAGGAGTCCTACAATGAGCAGTTCTTC

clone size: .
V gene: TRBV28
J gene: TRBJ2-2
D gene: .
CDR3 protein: CASSSRTYLDTGELFF
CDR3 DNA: TGTGCCAGCAGTTCCCGGACCTATCTTGACACCGGGGAGCTGTTTTTT

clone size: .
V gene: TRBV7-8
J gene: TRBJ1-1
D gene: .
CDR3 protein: CASSLGVGTNTEAFF
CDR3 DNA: TGTGCCAGCAGCTTAGGGGTAGGGACGAACACTGAAGCTTTCTTT

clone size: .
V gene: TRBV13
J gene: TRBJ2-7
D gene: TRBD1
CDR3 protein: CASSSSDRGLEQYF
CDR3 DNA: TGTGCCAGCAGCTCCTCCGACAGGGGCCTAGAGCAGTACTTC

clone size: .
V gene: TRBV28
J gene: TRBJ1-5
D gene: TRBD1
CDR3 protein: CASSEDPPGQLYSNQPQHF
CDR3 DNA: TGTGCCAGCAGTGAAGACCCCCCGGGACAGCTGTATAGCAATCAGCCCCAGCATTTT

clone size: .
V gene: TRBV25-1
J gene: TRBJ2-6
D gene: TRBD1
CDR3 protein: CASTGGSGANVLTF
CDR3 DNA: TGTGCCAGCACAGGGGGCTCTGGGGCCAACGTCCTGACTTTC

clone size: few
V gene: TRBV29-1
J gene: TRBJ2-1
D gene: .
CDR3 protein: CSDAGQPYNEQFF
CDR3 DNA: TGCAGCGATGCCGGACAACCTTACAATGAGCAGTTCTTC

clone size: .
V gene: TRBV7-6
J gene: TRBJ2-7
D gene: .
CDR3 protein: CASSLAGADPGYEQYF
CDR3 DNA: TGTGCCAGCAGCTTAGCGGGGGCTGACCCAGGCTACGAGCAGTACTTC

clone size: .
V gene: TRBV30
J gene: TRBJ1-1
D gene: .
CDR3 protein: CAWSVLEIPREAEAFF
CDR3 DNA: TGTGCCTGGAGTGTCCTAGAGATCCCCCGGGAAGCTGAAGCTTTCTTT

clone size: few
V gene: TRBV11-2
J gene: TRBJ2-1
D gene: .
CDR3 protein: CASSLGGMGYNEQFF
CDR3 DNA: TGTGCCAGCAGCTTAGGCGGGATGGGTTACAATGAGCAGTTCTTC

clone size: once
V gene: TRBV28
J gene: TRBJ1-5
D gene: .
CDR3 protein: CASSFPLDSTFSNQPQHF
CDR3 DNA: TGTGCCAGCAGTTTCCCCTTGGACAGTACTTTTAGCAATCAGCCCCAGCATTTT

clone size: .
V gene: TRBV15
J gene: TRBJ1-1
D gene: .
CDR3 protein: CATSRNTEAFF
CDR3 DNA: TGTGCCACCAGTCGGAACACTGAAGCTTTCTTT

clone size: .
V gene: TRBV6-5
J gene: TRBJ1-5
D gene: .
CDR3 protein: CASSWSNGGNQPQHF
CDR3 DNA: TGTGCCAGCAGTTGGTCTAACGGGGGCAATCAGCCCCAGCATTTT

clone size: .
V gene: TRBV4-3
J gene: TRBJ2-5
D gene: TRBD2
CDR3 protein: CASSPGLAGVEETQYF
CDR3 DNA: TGCGCCAGCAGCCCGGGACTAGCGGGAGTGGAAGAGACCCAGTACTTC

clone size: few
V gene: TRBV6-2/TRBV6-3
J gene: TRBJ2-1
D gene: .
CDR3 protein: CASSYSMRHEQFF
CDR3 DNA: TGTGCCAGCAGTTACTCGATGAGACATGAGCAGTTCTTC

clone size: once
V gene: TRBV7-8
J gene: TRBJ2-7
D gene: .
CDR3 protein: CASSLHRRIAYEQYF
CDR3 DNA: TGTGCCAGCAGCTTACACCGGCGCATTGCCTACGAGCAGTACTTC

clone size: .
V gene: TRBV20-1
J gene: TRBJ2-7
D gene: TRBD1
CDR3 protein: CSARDQGDLSEYEQYF
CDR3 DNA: TGCAGTGCTAGAGATCAGGGGGACCTGTCTGAGTACGAGCAGTACTTC

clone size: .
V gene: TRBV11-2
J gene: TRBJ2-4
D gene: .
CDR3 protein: CASSQTGWKGNIQYF
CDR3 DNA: TGTGCCAGCAGCCAGACCGGGTGGAAGGGGAACATTCAGTACTTC

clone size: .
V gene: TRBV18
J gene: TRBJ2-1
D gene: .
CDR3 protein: CASSSVTELYNEQFF
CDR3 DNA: TGTGCCAGCTCATCGGTCACCGAGCTGTACAATGAGCAGTTCTTC

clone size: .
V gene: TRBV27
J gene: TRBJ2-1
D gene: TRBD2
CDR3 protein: CASSLGLASTGQFF
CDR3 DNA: TGTGCCAGCAGTCTGGGACTAGCCTCAACGGGGCAGTTCTTC

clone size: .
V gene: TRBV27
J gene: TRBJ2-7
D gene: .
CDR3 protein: CASSSGVSVYEQYF
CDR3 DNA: TGTGCCAGCTCCTCGGGAGTTAGCGTCTACGAGCAGTACTTC

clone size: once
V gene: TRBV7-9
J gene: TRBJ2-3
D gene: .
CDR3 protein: CASSGRGSEIQF
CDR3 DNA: TGTGCCAGCAGCGGCAGGGGTTCCGAGATCCAATTT

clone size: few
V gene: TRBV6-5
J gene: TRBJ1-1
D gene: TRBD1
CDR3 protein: CASSSSDRGSCLF
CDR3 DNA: TGTGCCAGCAGTTCCTCTGACAGGGGGAGTTGTCTCTTT

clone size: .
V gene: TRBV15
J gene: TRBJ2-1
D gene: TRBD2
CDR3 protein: CATSRVSGRAYNEQFF
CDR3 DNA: TGTGCCACCAGCAGAGTAAGCGGGAGGGCCTACAATGAGCAGTTCTTC

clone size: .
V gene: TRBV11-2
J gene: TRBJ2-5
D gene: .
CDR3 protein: CASSPIPDTFQETQYF
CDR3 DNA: TGTGCCAGCAGCCCGATCCCGGACACCTTCCAAGAGACCCAGTACTTC

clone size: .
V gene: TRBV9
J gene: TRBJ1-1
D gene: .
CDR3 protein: CASSVVGPGLNTEAFF
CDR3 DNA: TGTGCCAGCAGCGTAGTAGGTCCAGGGTTGAACACTGAAGCTTTCTTT

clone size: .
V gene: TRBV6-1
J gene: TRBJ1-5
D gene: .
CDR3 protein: CASSEDGGRQPQHF
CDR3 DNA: TGTGCCAGCAGTGAAGATGGTGGGAGGCAGCCCCAGCATTTT

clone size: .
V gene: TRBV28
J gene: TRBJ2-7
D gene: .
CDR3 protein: CASSLLIRTVSYEQYF
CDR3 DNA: TGTGCCAGCAGTTTATTGATAAGGACAGTCTCCTACGAGCAGTACTTC

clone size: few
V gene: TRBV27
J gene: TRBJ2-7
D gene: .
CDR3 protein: CASSFGQGSYEQYF
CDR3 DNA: TGTGCCAGCAGTTTTGGCCAGGGATCCTACGAGCAGTACTTC

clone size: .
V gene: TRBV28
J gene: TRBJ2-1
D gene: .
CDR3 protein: CASTRQLRSSYNEQFF
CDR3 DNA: TGTGCCAGCACCCGTCAGTTGAGGTCCAGCTACAATGAGCAGTTCTTC

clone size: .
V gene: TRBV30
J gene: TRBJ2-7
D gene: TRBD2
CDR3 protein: CAWRARELAGYEQYF
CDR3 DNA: TGTGCCTGGAGGGCACGCGAGCTAGCGGGCTACGAGCAGTACTTC

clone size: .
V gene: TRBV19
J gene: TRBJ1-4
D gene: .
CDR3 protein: CASSRGLFAEKLFF
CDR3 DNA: TGTGCCAGTAGCCGGGGATTGTTCGCCGAAAAACTGTTTTTT

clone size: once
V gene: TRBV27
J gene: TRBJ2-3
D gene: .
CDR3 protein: CASRVLGDTDTQYF
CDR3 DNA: TGTGCCAGCAGGGTCCTGGGGGACACAGATACGCAGTATTTT

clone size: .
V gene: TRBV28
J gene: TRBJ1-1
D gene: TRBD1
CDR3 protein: CASSFIMTGTLNTEAFF
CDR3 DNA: TGTGCCAGCAGTTTCATCATGACAGGGACCCTAAACACTGAAGCTTTCTTT

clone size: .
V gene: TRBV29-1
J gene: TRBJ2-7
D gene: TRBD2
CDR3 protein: CSAEGGSPYEQYF
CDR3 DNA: TGCAGCGCTGAGGGCGGGAGTCCTTACGAGCAGTACTTC

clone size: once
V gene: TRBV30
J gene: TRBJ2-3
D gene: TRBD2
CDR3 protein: CAWSAPLDGGGTQYF
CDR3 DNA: TGTGCCTGGAGTGCCCCCCTTGACGGGGGAGGGACGCAGTATTTT

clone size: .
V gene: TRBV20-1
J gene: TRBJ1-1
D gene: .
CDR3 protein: CSAREVGGTEAFF
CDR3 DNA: TGCAGTGCTAGAGAGGTTGGAGGCACTGAAGCTTTCTTT

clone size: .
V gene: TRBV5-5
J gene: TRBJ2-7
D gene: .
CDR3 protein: CASSHTWDRSSYEQYF
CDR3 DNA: TGTGCCAGCAGCCATACATGGGACCGGAGCTCCTACGAGCAGTACTTC

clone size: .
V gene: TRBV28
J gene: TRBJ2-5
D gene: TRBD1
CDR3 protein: CASSSWTGQETQYF
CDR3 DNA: TGTGCCAGCAGTTCTTGGACAGGACAAGAGACCCAGTACTTC